Listed below are T cell receptor beta chains from one sample, sequenced in a study of T cells in Graves' hyperthyroidism and ophthalmopathy. MiXCR, run by TCRdb on the multiplex PCR reads, gives a single entry per CDR3 protein. The table lists about 260,000 distinct CDR3 sequences, about 20% of them singletons. The sequencing input was blood. The receptors were gathered from a man aged 25 to 40 with Graves' ophthalmopathy. Each CDR3 is given with its conserved first and last residue. Fields, in order: D gene, V gene, J gene, clone size, CDR3 protein, CDR3 DNA. The D gene is left open where the match is weak. Clone size is shown for a subset of rows, as once, few, many or a class of expanded clone.

TRBD2	TRBV18	TRBJ2-2	many	CASSPSSGTGELFF	TGTGCCAGCTCACCATCTAGCGGCACCGGGGAGCTGTTTTTT
NA	TRBV20-1	TRBJ1-2	few	CSVTARTANYGYTF	TGCAGTGTCACCGCCCGGACAGCTAACTATGGCTACACCTTC
NA	TRBV12-3/TRBV12-4	TRBJ1-4	many	CASSLGPLNEKLFF	TGTGCCAGCAGTCTCGGGCCCCTCAATGAAAAACTGTTTTTT
NA	TRBV19	TRBJ2-2	few	CASSIWPTGELFF	TGTGCCAGTAGTATTTGGCCGACCGGGGAGCTGTTTTTT
TRBD1	TRBV6-1	TRBJ1-1	few	CASSTGVYFEAFF	TGTGCCAGCAGTACAGGGGTTTACTTTGAAGCTTTCTTT
NA	TRBV12-3/TRBV12-4	TRBJ1-1	NA	CASSRTARNTEAFF	TGTGCCAGCAGCCGGACGGCAAGGAACACTGAAGCTTTCTTT
NA	TRBV20-1	TRBJ2-1	many	CSAWGNNEQFF	TGCAGTGCTTGGGGAAACAATGAGCAGTTCTTC
TRBD1	TRBV7-8	TRBJ2-7	many	CASSLAVQDRNSYEQYF	TGTGCCAGCAGCTTAGCGGTCCAGGACAGGAACTCCTACGAGCAGTACTTC
NA	TRBV30	TRBJ1-1	many	CAWGYWSSTEAFF	TGTGCCTGGGGGTATTGGAGTTCCACTGAAGCTTTCTTT
NA	TRBV24-1	TRBJ1-1	few	CATSKKFRGLNTEAFF	TGTGCCACCAGTAAAAAATTCCGGGGGCTGAACACTGAAGCTTTCTTT
NA	TRBV20-1	TRBJ1-1	many	CSAQDTAKAFF	TGCAGTGCCCAAGACACGGCCAAAGCTTTCTTT
TRBD1	TRBV5-1	TRBJ2-1	many	CASSSGVGTGGYNEQFF	TGCGCCAGCAGCTCCGGAGTTGGGACAGGGGGTTACAATGAGCAGTTCTTC
TRBD1	TRBV2	TRBJ1-4	many	CASSFSAGQRGEKLFF	TGTGCCAGCAGTTTTTCCGCGGGACAGAGGGGGGAAAAACTGTTTTTT
NA	TRBV10-2	TRBJ1-3	few	CASSEVAGNTIYF	TGCGCCAGCAGTGAGGTGGCTGGAAACACCATATATTTT
NA	TRBV6-1	TRBJ2-2	many	CASTELGGTGELFF	TGTGCCAGCACGGAATTGGGTGGAACCGGGGAGCTGTTTTTT
NA	TRBV7-9	TRBJ1-1	NA	CASIKPGGRGDTEAFF	TGTGCCAGCATCAAACCCGGGGGCCGAGGTGACACTGAAGCTTTCTTT
NA	TRBV5-1	TRBJ2-1	NA	CASSIRAGSYNEQFF	TGCGCCAGCAGCATCCGGGCCGGCTCCTACAATGAGCAGTTCTTC
TRBD2	TRBV7-8	TRBJ2-1	many	CASGGTSGRGNEQFF	TGTGCCAGCGGAGGGACTAGCGGGAGGGGGAATGAGCAGTTCTTC
NA	TRBV28	TRBJ1-6	NA	CASSYGQKVHF	TGTGCCAGCAGTTATGGACAGAAGGTCCACTTT
NA	TRBV20-1	TRBJ2-3	NA	CSARGPAFSTDTQYF	TGCAGTGCTAGAGGACCCGCTTTTAGCACAGATACGCAGTATTTT
TRBD1	TRBV7-9	TRBJ1-2	few	CASSSRTGAYGYTF	TGTGCCAGCAGCTCAAGAACAGGGGCCTATGGCTACACCTTC
NA	TRBV2	TRBJ2-1	many	CASRTGSSYNEQFF	TGTGCCAGCAGAACAGGGAGCTCCTACAATGAGCAGTTCTTC
NA	TRBV3-1	TRBJ2-7	NA	CASSHGPPTSPQYF	TGTGCCAGCAGCCACGGACCACCTACCTCCCCGCAGTACTTC
TRBD1	TRBV7-8	TRBJ2-4	few	CASSKGARAAKNIQYF	TGTGCCAGCAGCAAGGGGGCGCGGGCAGCCAAAAACATTCAGTACTTC
NA	TRBV7-3	TRBJ2-6	NA	CASSYGGSGANVLTF	TGTGCCAGCAGCTATGGGGGCAGTGGGGCCAACGTCCTGACTTTC
NA	TRBV28	TRBJ2-7	NA	CASSLVDFMGATGGVYEQYF	TGTGCCAGCAGTTTGGTTGATTTTATGGGGGCCACGGGGGGTGTCTACGAGCAGTACTTC
NA	TRBV10-1	TRBJ2-7	few	CASSESPAYEQYF	TGCGCCAGCAGTGAGTCGCCCGCCTACGAGCAGTACTTC
NA	TRBV2	TRBJ2-7	many	CASSNYEQYF	TGTGCCAGCAGCAACTACGAGCAGTACTTC
NA	TRBV24-1	TRBJ2-5	few	CATSDLGGKQTQYF	TGTGCCACCAGTGATTTAGGAGGCAAACAGACCCAGTACTTC
TRBD1	TRBV11-2	TRBJ1-5	many	CASSLSTGGQPQHF	TGTGCCAGCAGCTTATCTACAGGGGGTCAGCCCCAGCATTTT
NA	TRBV5-1	TRBJ2-5	few	CASSPGSSGETQYF	TGCGCCAGCAGCCCTGGTTCTTCGGGCGAGACCCAGTACTTC
TRBD2	TRBV11-2	TRBJ2-3	NA	CASSLATSGETDTQYF	TGTGCCAGCAGCTTAGCGACTAGCGGGGAAACAGATACGCAGTATTTT
NA	TRBV20-1	TRBJ2-2	few	CSARDSNRAGELFF	TGCAGTGCTAGGGACAGTAATAGGGCCGGGGAGCTGTTTTTT
NA	TRBV6-1	TRBJ1-1	few	CASTSNTEAFF	TGTGCCAGCACCTCCAACACTGAAGCTTTCTTT
TRBD1	TRBV12-3/TRBV12-4	TRBJ2-7	many	CASSLRTGGSYEQYF	TGTGCCAGCAGTTTAAGGACAGGGGGATCCTACGAGCAGTACTTC
NA	TRBV5-4	TRBJ2-3	NA	CASSLEIGADTQYF	TGTGCCAGCAGCTTAGAAATAGGGGCAGATACGCAGTATTTT
NA	TRBV19	TRBJ1-1	NA	CASSMGQGYLLNTEAFF	TGTGCCAGTAGTATGGGCCAGGGGTACCTCTTGAACACTGAAGCTTTCTTT
NA	TRBV6-5	TRBJ1-1	NA	CASSYSSWNEAFF	TGTGCCAGCAGTTACTCGAGTTGGAACGAAGCTTTCTTT
NA	TRBV7-7	TRBJ2-7	NA	CASSLDFTTEQYF	TGTGCTAGCAGCTTAGACTTCACAACCGAGCAGTACTTC
TRBD2	TRBV3-1	TRBJ2-3	NA	CASSPHTGGGSTDTQYF	TGTGCCAGCAGTCCACACACTGGCGGGGGGAGCACAGATACGCAGTATTTT
NA	TRBV18	TRBJ2-4	NA	CASSPQAMGAKNIQYF	TGTGCCAGCTCACCACAGGCCATGGGGGCCAAAAACATTCAGTACTTC
TRBD2	TRBV5-1	TRBJ2-7	NA	CASSSLAGGPPYEQYF	TGCGCCAGCAGCTCTCTAGCGGGAGGGCCCCCCTACGAGCAGTACTTC
TRBD1	TRBV11-3	TRBJ1-2	many	CASSARDRAYGYTF	TGTGCCAGCAGCGCCCGGGACAGGGCCTATGGCTACACCTTC
TRBD2	TRBV9	TRBJ2-1	NA	CASSLQAGNNEQFF	TGTGCCAGCAGCCTTCAAGCGGGAAACAATGAGCAGTTCTTC
TRBD1	TRBV18	TRBJ2-2	NA	CASSLNDRASTNTGELFF	TGTGCCAGCTCACTTAATGACAGGGCCTCGACGAACACCGGGGAGCTGTTTTTT
NA	TRBV7-9	TRBJ2-1	NA	CASSTNRGGTNNEQFF	TGTGCCAGCAGCACAAACCGGGGAGGCACGAACAATGAGCAGTTCTTC
NA	TRBV4-1	TRBJ2-3	NA	CASSQDGDPRRDTQYF	TGCGCCAGCAGCCAAGATGGAGACCCCCGGCGAGATACGCAGTATTTT
TRBD1	TRBV7-2	TRBJ1-1	many	CASKGTGRTEAFF	TGTGCCAGCAAAGGGACAGGGAGGACTGAAGCTTTCTTT
TRBD2	TRBV28	TRBJ2-3	NA	CASSFGGGVSDTQYF	TGTGCCAGCAGTTTTGGGGGGGGAGTTTCAGATACGCAGTATTTT
NA	TRBV27	TRBJ1-1	NA	CASSLGFRGSSEAFF	TGTGCCAGCAGTCTAGGTTTTAGGGGAAGTTCTGAAGCTTTCTTT
NA	TRBV3-1	TRBJ2-1	NA	CASSHPNQGEQFF	TGTGCCAGCAGCCACCCAAACCAGGGTGAGCAGTTCTTC
NA	TRBV27	TRBJ2-1	NA	CASKRSSSFSYNEQFF	TGTGCCAGCAAGAGGAGTTCTTCATTCTCCTACAATGAGCAGTTCTTC